The T cell receptor beta chain described here comes from a study of regulatory T cells in long-lasting Graves disease (dated by TCRdb to the early 2020s). Context from the whole study: Newly diagnosed Graves' disease patients had taken antithyroid drugs for less than 3 months. This study used TCR sequencing and RNA sequencing of peripheral blood to compare persistent Graves' disease patients against newly diagnosed Graves' disease patients. The study was conducted in China and was registered as a clinical trial. A total of some 33 samples were covered by TCR sequencing, comprising roughly 13 persistent and 20 or so newly diagnosed Graves' disease patients.

This clonotype showed up just a few times. The antigen it recognizes is unknown. Base quality data are lacking; no much larger clone is found one base away. What the study reported, not specific to this receptor: The authors noted that the small sample size was a limitation that may lower accuracy. The study examined only peripheral blood because the primary lesion, thyroid tissue, could not be accessed. Lower TCR Shannon entropy and fewer highly expanded clones were observed in persistent Graves' disease patients than in newly diagnosed patients, which suggested clonal expansion. TRBV28, TRBJ1-2 and TRBJ2-5 were preferentially used in persistent disease, while TRBV20-1 and TRBJ2-1 were favored in newly diagnosed disease. Only the TCR beta chain was sequenced and analyzed. A larger number of public clonotypes was shared among persistent patients (approximately 2,500) than among newly diagnosed patients (roughly 970).

Libraries were made using multiplex PCR. TCRdb shows the sequencer as Illumina HiSeq 4000. CDR3 regions were amplified by Arm-PCR with iRepertoire HTBI primers to construct TCR beta libraries. Before sequencing, the PCR products went through gel purification. The authors' analysis ran thus. Gene usage analysis of CDR3 amino acid clonotypes used the 62 TRBV and 14 to 15 TRBJ segments found across samples. COPE and FqMerger were used to merge the filtered high-quality paired reads into contigs. BLAST was used to align contigs to IMGT TRBV, TRBD and TRBJ reference genes, with CDR3 defined following IMGT. Any clonotype with a frequency above 0.1% was classified as a highly expanded clone. Repertoire diversity was measured by Shannon entropy, and V-J evenness by the Gini coefficient. A clonotype was considered public if more than one individual shared it. TCRdb reran the public reads through fastp at Q25 and MiXCR, keeping productive beta chains. Each CDR3 protein appears once, grouped with its most common genes and DNA. These V and J calls are TCRdb output, not the study's own analysis. This sample comprises a few hundred thousand distinct CDR3 sequences, 16% of them detected only once. Of the sample, around 20% falls within the top ten clones.

CDR3 length: 16 amino acids, cysteine to phenylalanine. Here the CDR3 DNA is all that survives: 48 bases in frame from base 1. V and J lose 6 bases and 4 bases, and a span of 19 bases separates them. CDR1 and CDR2, looked up from the germline V gene (reference sequence), are MNHEY and SMNVEV. The sample's time point, from its label and the paper: newly diagnosed GD, antithyroid drugs for less than 3 months. For both TCR sequencing and RNA sequencing, RNA was extracted from PBMCs using TRIzol. Graves' disease was diagnosed according to American Thyroid Association guidelines. Recruitment of patients was carried out at an endocrinology department in Xi'an, China. From each patient, 7.5 to 10 milliliters of peripheral blood was collected into an EDTA anticoagulant tube. Ficoll Paque Plus density gradient separation was used to isolate PBMCs, and no further T cell sorting was done. An Agilent 2100 Bioanalyzer and agarose gel were used to check RNA quality, and a NanoDrop 2000 was used to measure RNA concentration.

The same sample was also used in a study of T cells in Graves' hyperthyroidism and ophthalmopathy. The second paper further reports: Graves' hyperthyroidism was defined as stable when no progression to ophthalmopathy occurred over 18 months of follow-up. The hyperthyroidism patients were between 18 and 65 years old and newly diagnosed, with a disease duration of less than 2 months. Exclusion was applied to patients with uncontrolled infections, other autoimmune diseases, pregnancy or lactation. Diagnoses relied on clinical symptoms, serum thyroxine and TRAb, thyroid ultrasound and orbital computed tomography. For the first round of RT-PCR on the TCR CDR3, the HTBI primer set was used together with the Qiagen OneStep RT-PCR kit. Most expanded thyroid clonotypes (frequency above 0.001) were also found in blood, which suggests that blood repertoires may mirror thyroid immune responses. A model built on a 13 V-J signature distinguished ophthalmopathy from stable hyperthyroidism, reaching around 88% sensitivity and under 84% specificity in cross-validation and 80%/75% in testing. In validation, progression to ophthalmopathy was predicted by the model with 70% to 71% sensitivity and 72% to 85% specificity, a median of roughly six months before onset. TCR V-J signatures able to tell the groups apart were searched for in a discovery cohort of 90 to 100 patients, of whom more than 40 had Graves' ophthalmopathy and 55 to 65 had stable Graves' hyperthyroidism. Prospective prediction of ophthalmopathy was tested in an independent validation cohort of fewer than 20 hyperthyroidism patients and around 16 patients who later progressed to ophthalmopathy. For training and testing, the 100 or so patients in the discovery cohort were randomly divided in a 7:3 ratio. The study also compared thyroid tissue and blood T-cell repertoires from over 5 Graves' hyperthyroidism patients. Following sampling, methimazole starting at 30 mg daily was given to hyperthyroidism patients, and high-dose intravenous methylprednisolone was given to ophthalmopathy patients. A second multiplex PCR round built the libraries, followed by size selection and purification. Paired-end sequencing of the libraries was performed with 100 bp reads on an Illumina HiSeq2000. SOAPnuke was used to process the raw data, removing reads that contained adapters or uncalled bases, had a mean Phred below 15, or lacked an exact match to the constant primer or identifier. High-quality paired reads were merged with COPE v1.2.5, and unique nucleotide sequences were defined as clonotypes. MiTCR v1.1 was used to align clonotypes to the IMGT TRBV, TRBD and TRBJ reference segments. Analysis was restricted to V-J combinations with a frequency above 0.0001, which covered roughly 99% of repertoires. The TCS score was defined as the ratio of F50 (clonal expansion) to E x V (chaos), calculated using BLOSUM62-based TCRdist between CDR3 peptides within each V-J. Welch's t-statistics and random forest reduced fewer than 550 V-J features to 13, which were used in a naive Bayes classifier (R e1071). Sample size was not statistically predetermined, and investigators were not blinded to group allocation. The paper describes TCR Vbeta CDR3 sequencing of 135 peripheral blood samples, made up of about 41 ophthalmopathy patients, around 78 hyperthyroidism patients and 17 progressor patients.

This clonotype originated in a woman aged 18 to 35 with Graves disease. Donor details come from another sample of the same person, matched by shared clones. Sequenced here: peripheral blood mononuclear cells (PBMCs), sampled at new diagnosis, from a patient treated with antithyroid drugs. The V gene is TRBV27 and the J gene is TRBJ1-3; there is no confident call for the D gene. The DNA sequence reads TGTGCCAGCAGCTTGAGAAGTCCTAGAGAAGGAAACACCATATATTTT. This gives the protein CASSLRSPREGNTIYF.